This T cell receptor beta chain was obtained from a study of CD8 T cells in ankylosing spondylitis. For TCR beta, libraries came from quantitative 5'-RACE with molecular barcodes. TCRdb passed the 5' RACE reads through MiXCR, listing each CDR3 protein once. This sample has about 250,000 distinct CDR3 sequences; roughly a quarter occur once, and the top ten carry less than 0.75%. General study results and limits: Characteristic, it appeared, of ankylosing spondylitis blood was a TCR beta motif of eight highly homologous variants. Disease-linked clones were CD8+ and relatively rare in peripheral blood.

This clonotype showed up many times. Its antigen is undetermined. Germline CDR1 is MNHNS and CDR2 is SASEGT. The CDR3 sequence is 16 residues long. The ends were cut back, 6 bases at V and 1 base at J, with 18 bases in the middle. The sample comprised blood, either unsorted or a sorted T cell fraction (not recorded which). The receptor's source is a male donor with ankylosing spondylitis or in good health (not recorded which). The genes are TRBV6-1 and TRBJ2-5, with no clear D. The DNA of the CDR3 is TGTGCCAGCAGGCCTCCGGGCGCAGACCTCCAAGAGACCCAGTACTTC. Amino acids: CASRPPGADLQETQYF.